The clone carrying this T cell receptor (beta chain) was seen at least ten times. Antigen: not known. The data derive from a study of T-cell reconstitution after alpha-beta-depleted transplantation in children. Study-wide results and caveats: Fresh T-cell production supplied most of the T-cell counts and diversity seen one year after transplant. Where alpha-beta T cells came from about two months after transplant was reportedly several hundred expanded graft clones. Some patients showed high day-60 TCRbeta diversity, which derived from surviving recipient T cells and thymic progenitors.

Library preparation (for TCRbeta) was performed with unique molecular identifiers. TCRdb passed the PCR reads through MiXCR, listing each CDR3 protein once. Seen here are hundreds of thousands of distinct CDR3 sequences, about 12% observed once, and the top ten hold 0.79%. Germline lookup yields CDR1 SGHVS and CDR2 FQNEAQ. The CDR3 spans 15 residues. Trimming cost V 5 bases and J 4 bases; bases outside gene matches: 9. This TCR came from a girl aged 2 to 10 with congenital amegakaryocytic thrombocytopenia, due to receive a stem cell transplant. This chain joins TRBV7-8 and TRBJ1-2, with 8 bases that match TRBD1. Sequences were derived from PBMCs, sampled before TCRalphabeta/CD19-depleted stem cell transplant. The CDR3 here is CASSPETGVGYGYTF. DNA for the CDR3: TGTGCCAGCAGCCCTGAGACAGGGGTAGGCTATGGCTACACCTTC.